This T cell receptor beta chain was sequenced during a study of spatial heterogeneity in lung cancer. Turning to the study itself: The correlation between TCR transcript counts in tumor regions and a T cell module score from matched bulk RNA-seq was strong.

This clonotype was seen at least ten times. Antigen unknown. The library protocol tagged each TCR cDNA with a unique molecular identifier. TCRdb redid the calling of the 5' RACE reads with MiXCR, one entry per CDR3 protein. The data show about 23,000 distinct CDR3 sequences, 6.4% seen once. General study points: Tumor mutation counts were tracked by expanded intratumoral alpha and beta TCR counts.

Time point described: sample taken at primary tumor resection. The cohort: about 79 early-stage, untreated non-small cell lung cancer patients. The input material, whole RNA from tumor, nontumor lung or frozen PBMC, was sequenced unsorted. This CDR3 region has 14 residues. Germline CDR1 is SGDLS and CDR2 is YYNGEE. V lost 4 bases, J lost 0 bases, and 7 bases lay in between. The clonotype comes from a male donor with early-stage non-small cell lung cancer. This chain links TRBV9 with TRBJ1-4; no clear D. The specimen was lung tumor tissue, collected at surgery. The CDR3: CASSLSSTNEKLFF. CDR3 sequence (DNA): TGTGCCAGCAGCCTTAGTTCAACTAATGAAAAACTGTTTTTT.